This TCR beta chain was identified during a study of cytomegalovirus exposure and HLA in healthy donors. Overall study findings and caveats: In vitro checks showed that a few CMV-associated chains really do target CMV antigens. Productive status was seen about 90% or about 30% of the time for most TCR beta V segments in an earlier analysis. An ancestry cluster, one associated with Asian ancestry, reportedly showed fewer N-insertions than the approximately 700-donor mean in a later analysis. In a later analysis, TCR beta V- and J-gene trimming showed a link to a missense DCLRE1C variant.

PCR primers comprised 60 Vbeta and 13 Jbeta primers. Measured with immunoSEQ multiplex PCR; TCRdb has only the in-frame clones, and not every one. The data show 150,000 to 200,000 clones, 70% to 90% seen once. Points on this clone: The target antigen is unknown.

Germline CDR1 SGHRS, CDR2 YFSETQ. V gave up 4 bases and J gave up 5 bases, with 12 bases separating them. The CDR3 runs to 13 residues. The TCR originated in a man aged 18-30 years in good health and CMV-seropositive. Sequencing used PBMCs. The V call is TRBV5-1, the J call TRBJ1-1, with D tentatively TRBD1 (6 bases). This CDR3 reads CASSTQGGTEAFF. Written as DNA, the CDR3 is TGCGCCAGCAGCACACAGGGTGGGACTGAAGCTTTCTTT.